This TCR beta chain emerged from a study of blood T cell repertoires in COVID-19. Study information: Donors in the United States, Italy and Spain gave samples during acute or convalescent COVID-19. Nucleic acid was either cDNA or gDNA, and it came from T cells, B-cell-depleted T cells, or PBMCs.

The protocol was immunoSEQ multiplex PCR, while the TCRdb copy is restricted to in-frame clones and leaves out a portion. The sample has about 82,000 clones, around four fifths seen once. The sample holds a few counts of this clone. The CDR3 is 13 residues long. With V trimmed by 4 bases and J by 2 bases, 2 bases remained unmatched. Germline lookup yields CDR1 SGHNT and CDR2 YYREEE (reference sequence). Sequencing was done on a sample of peripheral blood. The TCR sequence derives from a man of 80 years or more with active or convalescent COVID-19. The chain is built from TRBV5-4 and TRBJ1-2; 7 bases fit TRBD1. As DNA, the CDR3 is TGTGCCAGCAGCAGGGGGCTGAACTATGGCTACACCTTC. Translating gives CASSRGLNYGYTF.